A selection of T cell receptor beta chains follows, all from one sample in a study of cytomegalovirus exposure and HLA in healthy donors. Profiled with immunoSEQ multiplex PCR; TCRdb holds only in-frame clones, not every one. The sample contains 110,000 to 150,000 clones, around two thirds of which appear only once. The material sequenced was PBMCs. These receptors were collected from a man in his late teens or twenties in good health and CMV-seropositive. The conserved cysteine and the conserved F or W are not part of the CDR3 here.

CDR3 length	V gene	J gene	CDR3 protein
12	TRBV28	TRBJ2-7	ASRGQGPTYEQY
14	TRBV5-4	TRBJ2-7	ASSLGPGQGANEQY
11	TRBV19	TRBJ2-3	ASTEGSTDTQY
9	TRBV18	TRBJ2-1	ASSIYNEQF
11	TRBV9	TRBJ2-2	ASSVEGVGELF
11	TRBV30	TRBJ1-4	AWMGQGQGKLF
12	TRBV28	TRBJ2-3	ASSWEGSTDTQY
11	TRBV7-7	TRBJ1-1	ASSSYRGTEAF
12	TRBV2	TRBJ2-7	ASRNVLLSYEQY
13	TRBV5-4	TRBJ1-2	ASSQGGTGSYGYT
14	TRBV6-5	TRBJ1-1	ASSYLTARGNTEAF
14	TRBV6-6	TRBJ2-7	ASSYPTGTGGIGQY
12	TRBV7-9	TRBJ2-7	ASSLAGVFGEQY
12	TRBV28	TRBJ1-3	ASSLSIPGNTIY
12	TRBV19	TRBJ2-7	ASSSGLGLYEQY
15	TRBV5-4	TRBJ2-5	ASSLGAGEGLQETQY
13	TRBV5-4	TRBJ2-7	ASSLAGGRAYEQY
11	TRBV11-2	TRBJ1-2	ASSLDSSYGYT
14	TRBV10-2	TRBJ2-7	ASMTAGGTGRYEQY
12	TRBV6-5	TRBJ2-7	ASSYYGLAGEQY
13	TRBV9	TRBJ2-7	ASSVGVSETYEQY
11	TRBV7-2	TRBJ2-7	ASSTGRMYEQY
11	TRBV7-2	TRBJ1-2	ASSLGGLYGYT
15	TRBV4-1	TRBJ2-5	ASSPGQGGSRAETQY
13	TRBV6-6	TRBJ1-2	AGGTGRRANYGYT
13	TRBV2	TRBJ2-3	ASNLFGDGTDTQY
14	TRBV28	TRBJ2-5	ASSLFLRTGEETQY
14	TRBV7-2	TRBJ2-3	ASSPRRTSDTDTQY
13	TRBV2	TRBJ1-5	ASKDPRDSNQPQH
12	TRBV2	TRBJ2-7	ASSVRDRGYEQY